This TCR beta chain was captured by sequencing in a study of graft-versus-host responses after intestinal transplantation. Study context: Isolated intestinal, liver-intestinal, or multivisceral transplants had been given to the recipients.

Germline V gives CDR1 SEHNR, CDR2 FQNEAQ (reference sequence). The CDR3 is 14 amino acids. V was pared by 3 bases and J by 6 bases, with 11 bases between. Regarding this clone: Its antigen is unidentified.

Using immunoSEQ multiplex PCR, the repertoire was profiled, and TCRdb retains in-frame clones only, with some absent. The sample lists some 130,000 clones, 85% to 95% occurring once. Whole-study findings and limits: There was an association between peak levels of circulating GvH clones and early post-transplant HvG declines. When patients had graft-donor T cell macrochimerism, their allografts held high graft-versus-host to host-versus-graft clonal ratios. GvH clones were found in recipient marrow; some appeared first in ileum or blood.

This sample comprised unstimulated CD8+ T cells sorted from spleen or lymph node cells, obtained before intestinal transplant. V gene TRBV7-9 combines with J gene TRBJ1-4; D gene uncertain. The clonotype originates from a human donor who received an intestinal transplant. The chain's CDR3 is CASSFPGWDEKLFF. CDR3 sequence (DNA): TGTGCCAGCAGCTTTCCGGGCTGGGATGAAAAACTGTTTTTT.